This T cell receptor (beta chain) was sequenced for a study of blood T cells in healthy people across ages. V lost 1 base, J lost 4 bases, and 5 bases stayed unmatched. Looked up from germline, CDR1 is MGHDK and CDR2 is SYGVNS. The CDR3 runs to 15 residues. A second 7 to 11 cycle PCR used barcoded and J-beta primers. A single record per CDR3 protein comes from TCRdb applying MiXCR to the 5' RACE reads. Counted here are 1.5 million to 2 million distinct CDR3 sequences, about 39% occurring once; the ten biggest clones make up about 23%. The clonotype comes from a human donor in good health. The chain uses TRBV25-1 and TRBJ1-2, with TRBD1 matching 8 bases. The source material was blood. CDR3 DNA sequence: TGTGCCAGCAGTGAATTTACAGGGGGGACCTATGGCTACACCTTC. Translating it yields CASSEFTGGTYGYTF.